Listed here are 26 T cell receptor beta chains from one sample, sequenced in a study of cytomegalovirus exposure and HLA in healthy donors. Here immunoSEQ multiplex PCR was the method, and the copy in TCRdb shows in-frame clones only, minus some. Seen here are hundreds of thousands of clones, 86% observed once, and the top ten hold roughly 0.8%. Sequencing used PBMCs. The receptors here all came from a woman aged 18 to 35 in good health and CMV-seronegative.

The chain combines TRBV27 with TRBJ2-1, with a weak D call TRBD2 (6 bases). Trimming took 2 bases from V and 4 from J, leaving 9 bases between them. Germline lookup yields CDR1 MNHEY and CDR2 SMNVEV (reference sequence). The CDR3 consists of 14 residues. The DNA for the CDR3 is TGTGCCAGCAGTTTAGGCGCGGGGTACAATGAGCAGTTCTTC. It yields the protein CASSLGAGYNEQFF.

V and J are TRBV18 and TRBJ2-1, with TRBD2 matching over 13 bases. V was clipped by 3 bases and J by 13 bases; unmatched bases: 6. The CDR3 runs to 14 residues. Germline V gives CDR1 KGHSH, CDR2 LQKENI. For the CDR3, the DNA is TGTGCCAGCTCACCGCCACTAGCGGGAGGGGGCCAGTTCTTC. It yields the protein CASSPPLAGGGQFF.

V gene TRBV6-1 combines with J gene TRBJ2-5; maybe TRBD1 (5 bases). V was pared by 3 bases and J by 3 bases, with 8 bases between. Germline lookup yields CDR1 MNHNS and CDR2 SASEGT. CDR3 length equals 13 residues. CDR3 protein: CASSDGAEETQYF. CDR3 DNA sequence: TGTGCCAGCAGTGATGGGGCTGAAGAGACCCAGTACTTC.

Of note for this clone: One end of the junction is discordant with germline, which a read error may explain. The chain carries TRBV5-1 and TRBJ1-5; tentatively, D is TRBD1 (5 bases). The germline CDR1 and CDR2 sequences are SGHRS and YFSETQ. The CDR3 extends over 14 amino acids. The CDR3 DNA reads TGCGCCAGCAGCCCCCGCGGGGACCCGCAGCACCAGCATTTT. Protein: CASSPRGDPQHQHF.

V and J are TRBV28 and TRBJ2-1; 8 bases align to TRBD2. This CDR3 is 14 amino acids long. Germline trimming cut 7 bases from V and 6 bases from J; bases unmatched to any gene: 8. The germline CDR1 and CDR2 sequences are MDHEN and SYDVKM. CDR3 coding DNA: TGTGCCAGCATGGAGCGGGAGTTGCTCAATGAGCAGTTCTTC. Its translation: CASMERELLNEQFF.

The rearrangement uses TRBV9 and TRBJ1-4; perhaps TRBD1 as D (6 bases). The CDR3 contains 14 residues. Trimming removed 3 bases from V and 8 bases from J, with 14 bases in between. CDR1 SGDLS and CDR2 YYNGEE come from the germline V gene. CDR3 in amino acids: CASSAQGGREKLFF. CDR3 sequence (DNA): TGTGCCAGCAGCGCACAGGGCGGACGCGAAAAACTGTTTTTT.

The J gene is TRBJ2-7, the V gene TRBV5-1; a weak D match, TRBD2 (6 bases). The ends were cut back, 4 bases at V and 3 bases at J, with 20 bases in the middle. Germline V gives CDR1 SGHRS, CDR2 YFSETQ. This CDR3 comprises 16 residues. The CDR3 loop is CASSPLNGGEVYEQYF. DNA for the CDR3: TGCGCCAGCAGCCCGCTGAACGGCGGGGAGGTCTACGAGCAGTACTTC.

The chain combines TRBV6-1 with TRBJ2-7, with 9 nucleotides matching TRBD2. The junction had 15 bases not matched to a gene; V was cut back by 3 bases and J by 3 bases. The CDR3 covers 18 residues. The germline V gene encodes CDR1 MNHNS and CDR2 SASEGT. This CDR3 reads CASSEGRLAGEQGYEQYF. In nucleotides, the CDR3 is TGTGCCAGCAGTGAGGGGCGGTTAGCGGGAGAACAAGGCTACGAGCAGTACTTC.

V usage is TRBV18 and J usage is TRBJ1-1, with TRBD1 as a possible D gene (6 bases). CDR3 size: 15 residues. The germline V gene encodes CDR1 KGHSH and CDR2 LQKENI. Between the trimmed V and J ends, which lost 8 bases and 1 base, there was a span of 17 bases. The CDR3 nucleotides are TGTGCCAGCCAACCCGGGGGGGCAGGGAACACTGAAGCTTTCTTT. This encodes CASQPGGAGNTEAFF.

This clone has more than one count but fewer than ten. This chain connects TRBV7-9 to TRBJ1-1, with D hard to call. The ends were cut back, 10 bases at V and 2 bases at J, with 14 bases in the middle. Germline CDR1 is SEHNR and CDR2 is FQNEAQ (reference sequence). The CDR3 consists of 13 residues. CDR3 in DNA: TGTGCCACCCGGCGGTCGACTAACACTGAAGCTTTCTTT. It translates to CATRRSTNTEAFF.

The chain links TRBV7-3 to TRBJ1-1; D possibly corresponds to TRBD1 (6 bases). Germline V gene sequence: CDR1 SGHTA, CDR2 FQGTGA. Between the trimmed V and J ends, which lost 0 bases and 4 bases, there was a span of 9 bases. This CDR3 region has 14 residues. CDR3 loop: CASSLTGGGTEAFF. CDR3 in DNA: TGTGCCAGCAGCTTAACAGGGGGTGGCACTGAAGCTTTCTTT.

The rearrangement joins TRBV9 to TRBJ1-5; D uncertain. CDR1 and CDR2 (germline): SGDLS, YYNGEE. Trimming stripped 3 bases from V and 3 bases from J, with 13 bases between. The CDR3 extends over 15 amino acids. This CDR3 is CASSASGGPNQPQHF. CDR3 DNA sequence: TGTGCCAGCAGCGCCTCCGGCGGCCCCAATCAGCCCCAGCATTTT.

The V and J genes are TRBV5-1 and TRBJ2-3, with D possibly TRBD2 on 5 matching bases. V was trimmed by 1 base and J by 6 bases, leaving 18 bases between them. Germline CDR1 and CDR2: SGHRS and YFSETQ. This CDR3 is 16 amino acids long. CDR3 sequence (DNA): TGCGCCAGCAGCTTGACTAGTCTAGGATGGGCGGATACGCAGTATTTT. Its protein is CASSLTSLGWADTQYF.

The chain carries TRBV5-6 and TRBJ1-2, with a weak D call TRBD1 (6 bases). V lost 4 bases to trimming and J lost 3 bases, with 19 bases between them. Germline V gives CDR1 SGHDT, CDR2 YYEEEE. This CDR3 is built from 16 residues. CDR3 residues: CASSLAAGGPDYGYTF. CDR3 bases: TGTGCCAGCAGCCTCGCCGCCGGGGGGCCTGACTATGGCTACACCTTC.

This chain links TRBV5-1 with TRBJ1-1; 7 bases match TRBD1. Trimming cost V 4 bases and J 10 bases; bases outside gene matches: 13. CDR1 and CDR2 from the germline V gene are SGHRS and YFSETQ. The length of the CDR3 is 14 residues. CDR3 DNA sequence: TGCGCCAGCAGCGCACTGGAGGGGGCGATTGGAGCTTTCTTT. It encodes CASSALEGAIGAFF. The full variable domain, with the rest looked up from reference TRBV5-1 and TRBJ1-1, is KAGVTQTPRYLIKTRGQQVTLSCSPISGHRSVSWYQQTPGQGLQFLFEYFSETQRNKGNFPGRFSGRQFSNSRSEMNVSTLELGDSALYLCASSALEGAIGAFFGQGTRLTVV.

The genes are TRBV4-1 and TRBJ2-2, with D uncertain. Trimming took 6 bases from V and 0 from J, leaving 17 bases between them. Germline V gives CDR1 MGHRA, CDR2 YSYEKL. The CDR3 contains 17 residues. CDR3 sequence reads: CASRQMVAKSNTGELFF. CDR3 bases: TGCGCCAGCAGACAGATGGTGGCGAAATCGAACACCGGGGAGCTGTTTTTT.

This clone was counted a few times. CDR3 sequence: CAWSVGWNNEQFF. For the CDR3, the DNA is TGTGCCTGGAGTGTCGGGTGGAACAATGAGCAGTTCTTC. This rearrangement joins TRBV30 to TRBJ2-1; the D is unclear. Trimming left V 0 bases short and J 5 bases short, with 8 bases between. Germline CDR1 and CDR2: GTSNPN and SVGIG (reference sequence). This CDR3 has 13 residues.

This rearrangement joins TRBV28 to TRBJ2-2; D possibly corresponds to TRBD2 (6 bases). V lost 4 bases and J lost 5, with 17 bases in between. The CDR3 is 16 amino acids. From germline, CDR1 is MDHEN and CDR2 SYDVKM. CDR3 DNA sequence: TGTGCCAGCAGTTCGCCGGGAGATACGGTTACCGGGGAGCTGTTTTTT. This translates into CASSSPGDTVTGELFF. Combining the CDR3 with reference TRBV28 and TRBJ2-2 gives the whole variable domain DVKVTQSSRYLVKRTGEKVFLECVQDMDHENMFWYRQDPGLGLRLIYFSYDVKMKEKGDIPEGYSVSREKKERFSLILESASTNQTSMYLCASSSPGDTVTGELFFGEGSRLTVL.

The chain recombines TRBV6-1 with TRBJ2-7, with D perhaps TRBD2 (6 bases). This CDR3 is 19 amino acids long. From germline, CDR1 is MNHNS and CDR2 SASEGT. Trimming pared 0 bases from V and 1 base from J, leaving 22 bases between. DNA for the CDR3: TGTGCCAGCAGTGAAGCGCGAGTTCGGGGGAGTGCTCGGTCCTACGAGCAGTACTTC. It translates to CASSEARVRGSARSYEQYF.

This sequence joins TRBV5-5 and TRBJ1-6; D gene unclear. The V gene lost 4 bases and the J gene lost 7 bases, with 9 bases spanning the gap. The germline CDR1 and CDR2 sequences are SGHKS and YYEKEE (reference sequence). The CDR3 is 13 residues long. The DNA for the CDR3 is TGTGCCAGCAGCGGGCACCAGAATTCACCCCTCCACTTT. This translates into CASSGHQNSPLHF.

This chain links TRBV6-5 with TRBJ2-7; D perhaps matches TRBD2 (6 bases). V dropped 2 bases and J dropped 3 bases, with 17 bases sitting between them. CDR3 size: 16 residues. Germline V gene lookup returns CDR1 MNHEY and CDR2 SVGAGI. The CDR3 spells CASSYGPGEIRYEQYF. CDR3 sequence (DNA): TGTGCCAGCAGTTACGGTCCGGGAGAGATACGCTACGAGCAGTACTTC.

This clone has only a few counts. Other DNA sequences within the sample encode an identical CDR3. The V and J genes are TRBV28 and TRBJ2-1, with TRBD2 matching over 10 bases. The germline V gene has CDR1 MDHEN and CDR2 SYDVKM. V lost 5 bases, J lost 2 bases, and 3 bases stayed unmatched. CDR3 size: 15 residues. The CDR3 DNA is TGTGCCAGCAGTCCGCTAGCGGGGGCCTACAATGAGCAGTTCTTC. Translating it yields CASSPLAGAYNEQFF.

As regards this clone: The sample carries other DNA sequences with the same CDR3. The J gene is TRBJ1-5, the V gene TRBV4-1; 7 bases align to TRBD1. This CDR3 has 14 amino acids. The V gene's germline CDR1 is MGHRA and CDR2 YSYEKL. V gave up 4 bases and J gave up 2 bases; unmatched junction bases: 2. The CDR3 bases are TGCGCCAGCAGCCCAGGGGGTGGCAATCAGCCCCAGCATTTT. As protein: CASSPGGGNQPQHF.

The gene calls are TRBV25-1 and TRBJ1-1; 8 nucleotides match TRBD1. The CDR3 is 15 residues long. The junction had 7 bases not matched to a gene; V was cut back by 3 bases and J by 4 bases. Germline values: CDR1 MGHDK, CDR2 SYGVNS. The CDR3 sequence: CASSDVTGVGTEAFF. For the CDR3, the DNA is TGTGCCAGCAGTGACGTGACAGGGGTTGGCACTGAAGCTTTCTTT.

The rearrangement joins TRBV5-6 to TRBJ1-4; D is unclear. Germline lookup yields CDR1 SGHDT and CDR2 YYEEEE. Trimming took 3 bases from V and 7 from J, leaving 16 bases between them. The CDR3 loop spans 15 amino acids. The CDR3 nucleotides are TGTGCCAGCAGCTGGAGAGGTTCCCCTGGTGAAAAACTGTTTTTT. Translated: CASSWRGSPGEKLFF.

The chain links TRBV2 to TRBJ1-1, with no clear D. The CDR3 extends over 12 amino acids. In germline, CDR1 is SNHLY, CDR2 FYNNEI. The V gene lost 3 bases and the J gene lost 3 bases, with 5 bases spanning the gap. The CDR3 nucleotides read TGTGCCAGCAGTGATTCGGACACTGAAGCTTTCTTT. Its translation: CASSDSDTEAFF.